The clone carrying this T cell receptor (beta chain) turned up a few times. Antigen specificity is unknown. Several immunoSEQ plates received, in even portions, the genomic DNA of each subset. The assay was immunoSEQ multiplex PCR, and TCRdb's table has in-frame clones only and misses some. Found here are about 2 million clones, less than 95% of them singletons; the top ten hold roughly 1%. This entry belongs to a study of shared clonotypes between healthy human individuals. Across the study: A donor's plate count was three for CD4 naive and three for CD4 memory; CD8 naive had two and CD8 memory one.

Looked up from germline, CDR1 is MNHEY and CDR2 is SMNVEV (reference sequence). The CDR3 has 12 residues. Deletions cut 5 bases from V and 7 bases from J, with 11 bases between. Study results and caveats: Blood alone was sampled, and tissue repertoires likely differ. A limitation of the genetic and exposure-history diversity represented arose from few donors.

Selected positively for CCR7 and CD45RO-negative, naive CD8 cells excluded terminally differentiated effector memory CD45RA+ cells. What was sequenced was naive CD8+ T cells sorted from blood. The clonotype originates from a man aged 18-30 years in good health. V usage is TRBV27 and J usage is TRBJ1-2; D remains ambiguous. The CDR3 sequence is CASSTPGSGYTF. The CDR3 DNA sequence: TGTGCCAGCAGTACTCCCGGGAGTGGCTACACCTTC.